The 14 T cell receptor beta chains reported below all come from one sample, sequenced in a study of blood T cells in healthy people across ages. A second PCR, run for roughly 7 to 12 cycles, used a sample-barcoded 5' primer plus a J-beta primer mix. One entry per CDR3 protein results from TCRdb running MiXCR on the 5' RACE reads. Found here are hundreds of thousands of distinct CDR3 sequences, around 36% of them singletons; the top ten hold about an eighth. Sequencing was done on a sample of blood. These receptors were taken from a man aged 18-30 years in good health.

This clonotype was detected only a few times. The rearrangement links TRBV7-2 to TRBJ1-2; 7 bases line up with TRBD1. V shed 1 base, J shed 1 base, and the junction held 9 bases outside the gene matches. There are 17 residues in the CDR3. Per the germline V gene, CDR1 is SGHTA and CDR2 is FQGNSA. CDR3 sequence (DNA): TGTGCCAGCAGCTTAGTGCAGGGGGGTACCCTTAACTATGGCTACACCTTC. Amino acid sequence: CASSLVQGGTLNYGYTF.

V and J are TRBV5-1 and TRBJ1-1; tentative D call: TRBD1 (5 bases). CDR1 and CDR2 from the germline V gene are SGHRS and YFSETQ. With 5 bases removed from V and 1 base from J, the gap between germline ends came to 12 bases. This CDR3 comprises 14 residues. CDR3 in amino acids: CASRRGKENTEAFF. In DNA, the CDR3 is TGCGCCAGCAGGAGGGGAAAAGAGAACACTGAAGCTTTCTTT.

The chain carries TRBV20-1 and TRBJ2-1; no firm D call. The CDR3 loop spans 12 amino acids. With 3 bases removed from V and 9 bases from J, the gap between germline ends came to 12 bases. Germline CDR1 is DFQATT and CDR2 is SNEGSKA (reference sequence). The CDR3 DNA follows: TGCAGTGCTAGTAAGCCCCTCGGTGAGCAGTTCTTC. This gives the protein CSASKPLGEQFF.

This clonotype was observed a few times. The V gene is TRBV21-1, the J gene TRBJ2-7; the table gives TRBD1 as D, unverified against the DNA. The J call may be wrong; the DNA end is better matched by TRBJ2-4. TRBV21-1 is termed a pseudogene. This CDR3 region has 14 residues. The CDR3 sequence: CASSKDSGKDIQYF. CDR3 sequence (DNA): TGTGCCAGCAGCAAAGATTCAGGAAAGGACATTCAGTACTTC.

This clonotype has just a few counts. The V gene is TRBV5-5, the J gene TRBJ2-1, with 9 bases lining up with TRBD1. The V and J ends lost 4 bases and 3 bases, in that order; junction bases with no gene match: 11. This CDR3 region has 17 residues. The germline V gene has CDR1 SGHKS and CDR2 YYEKEE (reference sequence). CDR3 loop: CASSRHGPGQGYNEQFF. CDR3 bases: TGTGCCAGCAGCCGGCACGGGCCGGGACAGGGCTACAATGAGCAGTTCTTC. Looking up the rest from reference TRBV5-5 and TRBJ2-1 gives the full variable domain: DAGVTQSPTHLIKTRGQQVTLRCSPISGHKSVSWYQQVLGQGPQFIFQYYEKEERGRGNFPDRFSARQFPNYSSELNVNALLLGDSALYLCASSRHGPGQGYNEQFFGPGTRLTVL.

The chain carries TRBV29-1 and TRBJ2-4; no clear D. Judging by the DNA end, TRBJ2-7 fits better; the J call may be wrong. Germline V gene sequence: CDR1 SQVTM, CDR2 ANQGSEA. This CDR3 contains 12 residues. CDR3 sequence reads: CSVVDLNYEQYF. The CDR3 nucleotides are TGCAGCGTTGTTGATTTAAACTACGAGCAGTACTTC.

V is TRBV9 and J is TRBJ1-5, with D unclear. From germline, CDR1 is SGDLS and CDR2 YYNGEE. The V end was cut by 1 base, the J end by 3 bases, with 23 bases between. There are 19 residues in the CDR3. In nucleotides, the CDR3 is TGTGCCAGCAGCGTAAAATGGGATGGGGAGAATAGGGTCAATCAGCCCCAGCATTTT. It translates to CASSVKWDGENRVNQPQHF.

In regard to this clonotype: An end of the junction does not agree with germline; a read error may underlie this. The V and J genes are TRBV5-5 and TRBJ2-1; D is uncertain. Germline CDR1 is SGHKS and CDR2 is YYEKEE (reference sequence). This CDR3 comprises 14 residues. The CDR3 region is CANSSDRSYNEQFF. In DNA form, the CDR3 reads TGTGCCAACAGCTCGGACCGCTCCTACAATGAGCAGTTCTTC.

This clonotype was counted between two and nine times. The J gene is TRBJ2-1, the V gene TRBV4-3, with unresolved D. Trimming shortened V by 4 bases and J by 0 bases, and 10 bases separated the two germline ends. Germline V CDR1 and CDR2: LGHNA, YSLEER. The CDR3 runs 15 residues. CDR3 in amino acids: CASSRLVSSYNEQFF. The CDR3 DNA sequence: TGCGCCAGCAGCCGTCTGGTTAGCTCCTACAATGAGCAGTTCTTC.

The V call is TRBV18, the J call TRBJ2-1, with TRBD1 matching 7 bases. Trimming removed 4 bases from V and 14 bases from J; junction bases left unmatched: 8. Germline-derived CDR1 and CDR2 are KGHSH and LQKENI. The CDR3 loop spans 12 amino acids. The CDR3 nucleotides read TGTGCCAGCTCACGGGAACCGGGACAGAAGTTCTTC. This gives the protein CASSREPGQKFF.

J is TRBJ1-1 and V is TRBV20-1; D not certain. Trimming took off 3 bases at V and 5 bases at J, with 13 bases between the two ends. Germline CDR1 and CDR2: DFQATT and SNEGSKA (reference sequence). CDR3 length: 13 amino acids. The DNA for the CDR3 is TGCAGTGCTAGGGCCCGCCGAGGGACTGAAGCTTTCTTT. Translated: CSARARRGTEAFF.

This clonotype was detected only once. Its ends do not fully match the called genes, so a read error is possible. The rearrangement uses TRBV5-6 and TRBJ2-7, with D maybe TRBD2 (5 bases). Germline V lookup: CDR1 SGHDT, CDR2 YYEEEE. The CDR3 is 15 amino acids. CDR3 bases: TGTGCCAGCAGCCCACCTTCCGGGATCCACTACAAGCAGTACTTC. It translates to CASSPPSGIHYKQYF.

The CDR3 DNA is TGTGCCAGCAGACCCAACCCCACCAGGACCTACAATGAGCAGTTCTTC. This gives the protein CASRPNPTRTYNEQFF. The chain recombines TRBV2 with TRBJ2-1; the D is unclear. Germline lookup yields CDR1 SNHLY and CDR2 FYNNEI. The CDR3 spans 16 residues. V was cut by 6 bases and J by 2 bases, with 17 bases left in between.

This clonotype was observed a handful of times. This chain joins TRBV7-9 and TRBJ2-5; possible D gene TRBD2, 5 bases. Germline values: CDR1 SEHNR, CDR2 FQNEAQ (reference sequence). This CDR3 contains 14 residues. Deletions cut 6 bases from V and 4 bases from J, with 15 bases between. Here the CDR3 DNA reads TGTGCCAGCAGTTCGGGAATGAGTGGAGAGACCCAGTACTTC. It yields the protein CASSSGMSGETQYF.